These 5 T cell receptor beta chains share one sample of origin, sequenced in a study of T-cell reconstitution after alpha-beta-depleted transplantation in children. Unique molecular identifiers featured in how the TCRbeta library was prepared. TCRdb recomputed calls from the PCR reads with MiXCR, one row per CDR3 protein. The sample lists 200,000 to 250,000 distinct CDR3 sequences; roughly 9% were seen once. The sample consisted of PBMCs from the stem cell graft donor, taken from the stem cell graft. These receptors all stem from a human donor who donated a stem cell graft to a child with acute lymphoblastic leukemia.

This rearrangement joins TRBV16 to TRBJ1-5; D unclear. Germline V gene lookup returns CDR1 KGHSY and CDR2 FQNENV. With 2 bases removed from V and 3 bases from J, the gap between germline ends came to 5 bases. This CDR3 spans 13 amino acids. The chain's CDR3 is CASSQGVNQPQHF. The CDR3 DNA sequence: TGTGCCAGCAGCCAAGGAGTCAATCAGCCCCAGCATTTT.

This chain joins TRBV10-3 and TRBJ1-2, with TRBD1 identical over 7 bases. The CDR3 extends over 14 amino acids. The V segment lost 4 bases and the J segment 1 base; nucleotides outside the gene matches: 3. Germline values: CDR1 ENHRY, CDR2 SYGVKD. CDR3 DNA sequence: TGTGCCATCAGTGGTGACAGGGTTAACTATGGCTACACCTTC. The encoded protein is CAISGDRVNYGYTF.

This clonotype was detected ten times or more. J is TRBJ2-5 and V is TRBV5-1; no reliable D call. CDR3 length: 16 residues. Germline V lookup: CDR1 SGHRS, CDR2 YFSETQ. The ends were cut back, 0 bases at V and 1 base at J, with 13 bases in the middle. CDR3 amino acids: CASSLVVSASQETQYF. In DNA form, the CDR3 reads TGCGCCAGCAGCTTGGTCGTATCAGCCTCCCAAGAGACCCAGTACTTC.

The genes are TRBV5-6 and TRBJ2-7; 14 bases map to TRBD2. The V and J ends lost 3 bases and 7 bases, in that order; junction bases with no gene match: 9. The CDR3 is 16 amino acids. Germline V gene data show CDR1 as SGHDT and CDR2 as YYEEEE. In nucleotides, the CDR3 is TGTGCCAGCAGCTCCCCGGGACTAGCGGGGGTTGGTGAGCAGTACTTC. Protein sequence: CASSSPGLAGVGEQYF.

Ten or more counts support this clonotype. The CDR3 reads CSARLAGGPEETQYF. DNA for the CDR3: TGCAGTGCCAGACTAGCGGGGGGGCCTGAAGAGACCCAGTACTTC. The rearrangement links TRBV20-1 to TRBJ2-5; 14 bases map to TRBD2. The CDR3 totals 15 residues. J was trimmed by 3 bases and V by 6 bases; bases with no gene match: 6. Germline lookup yields CDR1 DFQATT and CDR2 SNEGSKA (reference sequence).